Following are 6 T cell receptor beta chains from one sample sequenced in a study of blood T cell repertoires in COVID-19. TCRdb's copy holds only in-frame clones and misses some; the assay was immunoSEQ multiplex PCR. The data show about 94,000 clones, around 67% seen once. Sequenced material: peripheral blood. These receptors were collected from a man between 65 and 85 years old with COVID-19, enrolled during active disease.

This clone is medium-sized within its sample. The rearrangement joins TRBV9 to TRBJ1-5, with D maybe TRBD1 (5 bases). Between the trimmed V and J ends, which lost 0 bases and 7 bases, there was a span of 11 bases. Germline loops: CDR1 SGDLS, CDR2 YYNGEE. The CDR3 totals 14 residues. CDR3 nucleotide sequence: TGTGCCAGCAGCGTAGATGGGGCCGGCCAGCCCCAGCATTTT. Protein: CASSVDGAGQPQHF. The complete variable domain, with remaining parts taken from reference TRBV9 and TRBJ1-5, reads DSGVTQTPKHLITATGQRVTLRCSPRSGDLSVYWYQQSLDQGLQFLIQYYNGEERAKGNILERFSAQQFPDLHSELNLSSLELGDSALYFCASSVDGAGQPQHFGDGTRLSIL.

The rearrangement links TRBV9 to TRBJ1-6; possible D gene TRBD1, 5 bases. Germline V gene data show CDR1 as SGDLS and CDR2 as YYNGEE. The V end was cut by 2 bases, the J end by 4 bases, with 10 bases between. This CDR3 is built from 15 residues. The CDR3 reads CASSVRGTYNSPLHF. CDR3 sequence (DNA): TGTGCCAGCAGCGTGAGAGGGACTTATAATTCACCCCTCCACTTT.

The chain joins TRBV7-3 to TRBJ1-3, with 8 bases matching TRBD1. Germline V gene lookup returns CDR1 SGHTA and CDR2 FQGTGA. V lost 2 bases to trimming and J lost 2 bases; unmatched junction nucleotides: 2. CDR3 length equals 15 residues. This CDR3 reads CASSLQGAAGNTIYF. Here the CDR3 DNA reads TGTGCCAGCAGCTTACAGGGGGCTGCTGGAAACACCATATATTTT.

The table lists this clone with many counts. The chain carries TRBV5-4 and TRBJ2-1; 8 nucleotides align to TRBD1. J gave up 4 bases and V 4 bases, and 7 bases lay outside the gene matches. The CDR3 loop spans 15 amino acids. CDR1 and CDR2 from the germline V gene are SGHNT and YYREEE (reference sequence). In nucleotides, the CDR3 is TGTGCCAGCAGCGGCGGACAGGGAGGTTACAATGAGCAGTTCTTC. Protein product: CASSGGQGGYNEQFF.

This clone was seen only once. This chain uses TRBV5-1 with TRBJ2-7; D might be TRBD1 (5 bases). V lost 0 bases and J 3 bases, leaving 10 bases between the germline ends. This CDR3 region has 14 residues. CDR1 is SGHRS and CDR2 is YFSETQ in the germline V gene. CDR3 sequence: CASSLDSTGYEQYF. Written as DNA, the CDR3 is TGCGCCAGCAGCTTGGATTCCACAGGCTACGAGCAGTACTTC.

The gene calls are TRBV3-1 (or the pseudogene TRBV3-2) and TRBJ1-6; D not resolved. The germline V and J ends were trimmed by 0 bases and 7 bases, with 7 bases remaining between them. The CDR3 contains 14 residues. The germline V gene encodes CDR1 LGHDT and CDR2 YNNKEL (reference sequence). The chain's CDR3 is CASSQEIQNSPLHF. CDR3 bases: TGTGCCAGCAGCCAAGAGATACAAAATTCACCCCTCCACTTT.